Below are 3 T cell receptor beta chains sequenced from a single sample in a study of T cell responses to AZD1222 COVID-19 vaccine. Assay: immunoSEQ multiplex PCR; the TCRdb copy retains only in-frame clones and omits some. Of fewer than 80,000 clones listed, 79% are singletons. Sequencing was performed on peripheral blood, taken on day 0 of MenACWY control vaccination. The receptors shown here come from an adult in good health.

This chain uses TRBV28 with TRBJ1-1, with unresolved D. Germline V gene lookup returns CDR1 MDHEN and CDR2 SYDVKM. The CDR3 is 13 residues long. Between the trimmed V and J ends, which lost 11 bases and 5 bases, there was a span of 18 bases. The CDR3 loop reads CACKGASLTEAFF. CDR3 nucleotides: TGTGCCTGCAAAGGAGCGTCCCTTACTGAAGCTTTCTTT.

This clone was counted once. The rearrangement uses TRBV7-9 and TRBJ2-7; no firm D call. The CDR3 has 13 residues. Trimming left V 2 bases short and J 3 bases short, with 8 bases between. Germline assignment: CDR1 SEHNR and CDR2 FQNEAQ (reference sequence). CDR3 in DNA: TGTGCCAGCAGCTTAAGGGCGGACTACGAGCAGTACTTC. It is translated as CASSLRADYEQYF.

The V and J genes are TRBV7-9 and TRBJ1-1, with D perhaps TRBD1 (6 bases). The CDR3 has 13 amino acids. Trimming left V 1 base short and J 8 bases short, with 11 bases between. Per the germline V gene, CDR1 is SEHNR and CDR2 is FQNEAQ (reference sequence). In DNA, the CDR3 is TGTGCCAGCAGCTTAGATGGGGGCCACGAAGCTTTCTTT. Translated: CASSLDGGHEAFF.